This T cell receptor (beta chain) appears in the sequencing data of a study of blood T cell repertoires in COVID-19. The overall study: Sites across the United States, Italy and Spain contributed samples from acute and convalescent COVID-19. Nucleic acid was either cDNA or gDNA, and it came from T cells, B-cell-depleted T cells, or PBMCs.

The CDR3 totals 15 residues. Germline trimming cut 6 bases from V and 3 bases from J; bases unmatched to any gene: 7. Germline CDR1 is LNHDA and CDR2 is SQIVND (reference sequence). Authors' methods: Scientists estimated how many nucleated cells there were by amplifying reference gene primers. Profiling relied on immunoSEQ multiplex PCR, and the TCRdb table lists in-frame clones only, not all of them. V, J and clone size were drawn from that table, and D and trimming were deduced from the DNA. The table has around 150,000 clones, around 88% seen once. V is TRBV19 and J is TRBJ1-5; 8 bases are shared with TRBD1. The source of this sequence is a human donor in a cohort sampled during active COVID-19. Source material: peripheral blood. The CDR3, as DNA: TGTGCCAGTAGCCCACAGGGGGGTAACAATCAGCCCCAGCATTTT. It translates to CASSPQGGNNQPQHF.